This TCR beta chain was identified in a study of beta chain features in type 1 diabetes. Findings and caveats of the study: There was a moderate but significant shortening of TCRB CDR3s in all four CD4+ subsets of Type 1 diabetes patients. Healthy donors had naive, central memory and Treg TCRB repertoires that appeared less similar than those seen among patients. When cDNA is sequenced, cells with high TCR expression could be over-represented. Patients and controls would share equally any PCR tilt toward shorter templates.

CDR3 length: 11 amino acids. The V and J ends lost 6 bases and 6 bases respectively, with 12 bases between them. Germline V gene data show CDR1 as DFQATT and CDR2 as SNEGSKA (reference sequence). This clone has more than one count but fewer than ten. The antigen is unknown. Sorting with CD45RO/CCR7/CD25/CD127/CD95/CD27 yielded naive, central memory, regulatory and stem-like memory CD4+ cells. Expressed TCRB transcripts were sequenced because the isolated RNA had all been reverse transcribed beforehand. Profiled with immunoSEQ multiplex PCR; TCRdb holds only in-frame clones, not every one. The sample records roughly 50,000 clones, roughly 40% being singletons.

J is TRBJ2-7 and V is TRBV20-1; weak D call: TRBD1 (6 bases). Input material: Tregs from blood. This clonotype was sampled from a man aged 30 to 45 with type 1 diabetes. CDR3 sequence (DNA): TGCAGTGCCACAGGGTACGGCGAGCAGTACTTC. It yields the protein CSATGYGEQYF.